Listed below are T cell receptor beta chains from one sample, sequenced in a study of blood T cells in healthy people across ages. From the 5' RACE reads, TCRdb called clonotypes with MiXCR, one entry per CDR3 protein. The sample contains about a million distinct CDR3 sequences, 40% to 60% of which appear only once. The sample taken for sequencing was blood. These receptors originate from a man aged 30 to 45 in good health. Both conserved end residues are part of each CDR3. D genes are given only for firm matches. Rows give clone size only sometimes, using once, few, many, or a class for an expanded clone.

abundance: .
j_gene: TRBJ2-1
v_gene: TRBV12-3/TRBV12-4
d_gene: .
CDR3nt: TGTGCCAGCAGCCCAGACAGCCATGAGCAGTTCTTC
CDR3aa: CASSPDSHEQFF

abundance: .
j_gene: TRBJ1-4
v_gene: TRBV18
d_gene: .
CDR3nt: TGTGCCAGCTCTCCCGGACAGAACTATGAAAAACTGTTTTTT
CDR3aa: CASSPGQNYEKLFF

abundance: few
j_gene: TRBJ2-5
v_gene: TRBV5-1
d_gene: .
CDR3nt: TGCGCCAGCAGCTCACAGGGACTAACGGGAGAGACCCAGTACTTC
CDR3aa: CASSSQGLTGETQYF

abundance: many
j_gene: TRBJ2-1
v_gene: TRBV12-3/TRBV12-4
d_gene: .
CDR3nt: TGTGCCAGCAGGATGAGGGGGGGGACCTACAATGAGCAGTTCTTC
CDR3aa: CASRMRGGTYNEQFF

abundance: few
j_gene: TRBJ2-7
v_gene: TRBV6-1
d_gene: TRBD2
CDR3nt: TGTGCCAGCAGTGCACGACTAGCGGGGCTACCCTACGAGCAGTACTTC
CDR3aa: CASSARLAGLPYEQYF

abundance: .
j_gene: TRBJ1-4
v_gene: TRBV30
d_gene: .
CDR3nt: TGTGCCTGGAGTGTTAAAGGGCCGCAGGAAAAACTGTTTTTT
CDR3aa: CAWSVKGPQEKLFF

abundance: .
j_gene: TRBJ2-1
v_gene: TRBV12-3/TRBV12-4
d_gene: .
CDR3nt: TGTGCCAGCAGTGGGGGGAGCAATGAGCAGTTCTTC
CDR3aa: CASSGGSNEQFF

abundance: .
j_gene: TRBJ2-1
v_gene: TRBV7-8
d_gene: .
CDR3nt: TGTGCCAGCAGGGGTCCCGGGCTCTATGAGCAGTTCTTC
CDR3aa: CASRGPGLYEQFF

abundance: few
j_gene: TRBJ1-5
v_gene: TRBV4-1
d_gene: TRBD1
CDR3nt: TGCGCCAGCAGCCAAGATGCCGGGACAGGGAATCAGCCCCAGCATTTT
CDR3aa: CASSQDAGTGNQPQHF

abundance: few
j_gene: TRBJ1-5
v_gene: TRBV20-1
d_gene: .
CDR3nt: TGCAGTGCTAGGGACAACAATCAGCCCCAGCATTTT
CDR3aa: CSARDNNQPQHF

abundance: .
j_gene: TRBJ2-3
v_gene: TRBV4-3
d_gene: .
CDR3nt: TGCGCCAGCAGCCAAGATATAGCGACCAAGGGCCTCACAGATACGCAGTATTTT
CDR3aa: CASSQDIATKGLTDTQYF

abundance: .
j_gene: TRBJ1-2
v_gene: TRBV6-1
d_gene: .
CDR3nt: TGTGCCAGCAGTGATCCCTGGGCGAGGGGCTACACCTTC
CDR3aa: CASSDPWARGYTF

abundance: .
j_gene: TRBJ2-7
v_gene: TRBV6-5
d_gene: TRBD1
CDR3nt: TGTGCCAGCAGTGACAGGGGGCGAAACTCCTACGAGCAGTACTTC
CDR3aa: CASSDRGRNSYEQYF

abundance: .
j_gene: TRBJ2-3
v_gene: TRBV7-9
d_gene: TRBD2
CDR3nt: TGTGCCAGCAGCTTATTATCTAGCGGGGGGGGCACAGATACGCAGTATTTT
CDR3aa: CASSLLSSGGGTDTQYF

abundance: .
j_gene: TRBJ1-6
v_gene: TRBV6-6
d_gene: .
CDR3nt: TGTGCCAGCAGTTACTCTCCGGGGAATTCACCCCTCCACTTT
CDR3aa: CASSYSPGNSPLHF

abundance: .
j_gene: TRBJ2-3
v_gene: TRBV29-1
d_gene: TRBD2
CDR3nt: TGCAGCGTTGAAGATGGCGGGACTAGCGGGGGGTTCCCTAGCACAGATACGCAGTATTTT
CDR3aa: CSVEDGGTSGGFPSTDTQYF

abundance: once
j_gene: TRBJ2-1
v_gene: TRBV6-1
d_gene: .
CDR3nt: TGTGCCAGCAGTGCGACCGCTCTTCCCGCGGGGTCCAGTGAGCAGTTCTTC
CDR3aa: CASSATALPAGSSEQFF

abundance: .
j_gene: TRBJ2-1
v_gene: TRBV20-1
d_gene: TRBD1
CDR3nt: TGCAGCGGGGACAGGGGCGGGGAGCAGTTCTTC
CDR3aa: CSGDRGGEQFF

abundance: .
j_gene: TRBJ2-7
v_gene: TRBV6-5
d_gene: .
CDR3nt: TGTGCCAGCAGTTTAGGTCGGAGATCCTACGAGCAGTACTTC
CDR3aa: CASSLGRRSYEQYF

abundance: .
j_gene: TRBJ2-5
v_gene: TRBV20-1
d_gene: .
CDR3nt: TGCAGTGCTAGAGAGGCAGGATGGGAGACCCAGTACTTC
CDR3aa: CSAREAGWETQYF

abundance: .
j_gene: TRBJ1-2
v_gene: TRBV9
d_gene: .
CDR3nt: TGTGCCAGCAGCGTAGGGACCTATGGCTACACCTTC
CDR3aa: CASSVGTYGYTF

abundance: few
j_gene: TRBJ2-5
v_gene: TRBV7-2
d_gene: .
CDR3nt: TGTGCCAGCAGCTTAGGTTTATTCCCGTACCAAGAGACCCAGTACTTC
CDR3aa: CASSLGLFPYQETQYF

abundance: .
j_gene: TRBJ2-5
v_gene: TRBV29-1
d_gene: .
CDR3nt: TGCAGCGCCGACAGGTCCCCGGAGACCCAGTACTTC
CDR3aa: CSADRSPETQYF

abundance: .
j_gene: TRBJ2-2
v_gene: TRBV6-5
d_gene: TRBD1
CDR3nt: TGTGCCACGTGGGACAGGTACTCGAACACCGGGGAGCTGTTTTTT
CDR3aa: CATWDRYSNTGELFF

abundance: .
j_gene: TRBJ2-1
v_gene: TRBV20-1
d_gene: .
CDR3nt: TGCAGTGCTAGAGATATTTCACATGAGCAGTTCTTC
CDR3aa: CSARDISHEQFF

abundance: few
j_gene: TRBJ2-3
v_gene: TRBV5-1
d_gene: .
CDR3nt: TGCGCCAGCTATGAGACCCAAAGCACAGATACGCAGTATTTT
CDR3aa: CASYETQSTDTQYF

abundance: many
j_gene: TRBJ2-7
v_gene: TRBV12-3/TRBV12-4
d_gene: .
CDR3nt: TGTGCCAGCAGCCCCAGGGTTTACGAGCAGTACTTC
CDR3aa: CASSPRVYEQYF

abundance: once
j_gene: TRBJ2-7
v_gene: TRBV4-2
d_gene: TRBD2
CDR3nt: TGTGCCAGCAGCCAAGATAAAAGTAGCGGGGGTGGCCAGCAGTACTTC
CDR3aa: CASSQDKSSGGGQQYF

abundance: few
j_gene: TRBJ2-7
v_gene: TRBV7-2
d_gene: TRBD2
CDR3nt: TGTGCCAGCAGCTTGGGACTAGCGGGGGCCCGGAGCTCCTACGAGCAGTACTTC
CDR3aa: CASSLGLAGARSSYEQYF

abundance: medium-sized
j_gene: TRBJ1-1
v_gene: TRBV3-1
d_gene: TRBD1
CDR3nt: TGTGCCAGCAGCACCCGGACAGGGTGGGGGGGCACTGAAGCTTTCTTT
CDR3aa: CASSTRTGWGGTEAFF

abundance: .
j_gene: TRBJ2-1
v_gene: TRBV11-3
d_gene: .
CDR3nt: TGTGCCAGCAGCTTAGCCTCGCGGCAGGGGGGGTATGAGCAGTTCTTC
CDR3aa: CASSLASRQGGYEQFF

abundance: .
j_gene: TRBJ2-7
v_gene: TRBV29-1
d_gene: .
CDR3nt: TGCAGCGTCTCGGAGGGGCCCTCGAACGAGCAGTACTTC
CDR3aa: CSVSEGPSNEQYF

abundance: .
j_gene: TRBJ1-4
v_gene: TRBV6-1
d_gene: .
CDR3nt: TGTGCCAGCAGTGAGGCGGGACAAAAACTGTTTTTT
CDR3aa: CASSEAGQKLFF

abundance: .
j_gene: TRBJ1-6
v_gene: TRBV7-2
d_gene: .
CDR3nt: TGTGCCAGCACTAGGGGCTCGGGGGGCCCAATTGCACCCCTCCACTTT
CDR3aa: CASTRGSGGPIAPLHF

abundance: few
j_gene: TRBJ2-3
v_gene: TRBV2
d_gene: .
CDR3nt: TGTGCCAGCATAGGGCAGGGTACAGATACGCAGTATTTT
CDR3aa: CASIGQGTDTQYF

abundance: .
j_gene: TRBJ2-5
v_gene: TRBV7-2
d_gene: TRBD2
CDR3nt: TGTGTCAGCAGTCTCCTAAGGGGACTAGCGGGAGAGACCCAGTACTTC
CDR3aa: CVSSLLRGLAGETQYF